This passage covers 21 T cell receptor beta chains from one sample sequenced in a study of T cell responses to AZD1222 COVID-19 vaccine. Data came from immunoSEQ multiplex PCR; TCRdb stores just in-frame clones and leaves some out. Here the sample spans roughly 120,000 clones, just over 85% being singletons. The sequences come from peripheral blood, collected on day 0 of AZD1222 vaccination. All receptors come from an adult in good health.

J is TRBJ2-7 and V is TRBV9, with 7 bases fitting TRBD2. CDR1 is SGDLS and CDR2 is YYNGEE in the germline V gene. Unmatched junction bases numbered 10, after V lost 0 bases and J lost 4 bases. The CDR3 has 16 residues. Written as DNA, the CDR3 is TGTGCCAGCAGCGTAGCTCCTAGCGGCCCTTGGTACGAGCAGTACTTC. Its translation: CASSVAPSGPWYEQYF.

V is TRBV7-8 and J is TRBJ1-1; possible D gene TRBD1, 6 bases. This CDR3 spans 17 amino acids. V lost 5 bases and J lost 0, with 19 bases in between. The germline V gene encodes CDR1 SGHVS and CDR2 FQNEAQ. In DNA form, the CDR3 reads TGTGCCAGCAGCCGAGGACAGAGGGGGACGATGAACACTGAAGCTTTCTTT. Protein sequence: CASSRGQRGTMNTEAFF.

This chain joins TRBV7-6 and TRBJ1-3; 7 bases match TRBD1. The germline V gene encodes CDR1 SGHVS and CDR2 FNYEAQ. CDR3 length: 15 amino acids. J was trimmed by 4 bases and V by 5 bases; bases with no gene match: 8. The CDR3 DNA sequence: TGTGCCAGCAGCGCTCGAACAGGGGACGGAAACACCATATATTTT. Residues: CASSARTGDGNTIYF.

Only a few counts were recorded for this clone. J is TRBJ2-7 and V is TRBV6-2 or TRBV6-3; D is unclear. The CDR3 runs 16 residues. Germline CDR1 is MNHEY and CDR2 is SVGEGT. Trimming took off 0 bases at V and 0 bases at J, with 12 bases between the two ends. CDR3 in amino acids: CASSYSSLIGSYEQYF. The CDR3 bases are TGTGCCAGCAGTTACTCGTCCCTCATAGGCTCCTACGAGCAGTACTTC.

The chain is built from TRBV19 and TRBJ1-2, with 7 bases fitting TRBD1. J gave up 8 bases and V 4 bases, and 7 bases lay outside the gene matches. The germline V gene has CDR1 LNHDA and CDR2 SQIVND (reference sequence). The CDR3 has 13 amino acids. CDR3 protein: CASSRQGGEGYTF. The DNA of the CDR3 is TGTGCCAGTAGTAGACAGGGAGGGGAGGGCTACACCTTC.

The chain joins TRBV27 to TRBJ2-3; D gene unclear. CDR1 is MNHEY and CDR2 is SMNVEV in the germline V gene (reference sequence). The V gene lost 2 bases and the J gene lost 0 bases, with 15 bases spanning the gap. This CDR3 is 17 amino acids long. DNA of the CDR3: TGTGCCAGCAGTTTACTCGTTCCAGTCTCTAGCACAGATACGCAGTATTTT. Translation: CASSLLVPVSSTDTQYF.

This clone occurred once. The rearrangement joins TRBV29-1 to TRBJ1-1; D is unresolved. The CDR3 extends over 14 amino acids. The ends were cut back, 1 base at V and 3 bases at J, with 12 bases in the middle. Per the germline V gene, CDR1 is SQVTM and CDR2 is ANQGSEA. As DNA, the CDR3 is TGCAGCGTTGAAGGATTGGGTGGTCACACTGAAGCTTTCTTT. Encoded protein: CSVEGLGGHTEAFF.

V gene TRBV28 combines with J gene TRBJ1-1; D gene unclear. This CDR3 has 14 amino acids. The germline V gene encodes CDR1 MDHEN and CDR2 SYDVKM. Trimming took 2 bases from V and 3 from J, leaving 10 bases between them. The CDR3 protein is CASSLGTPDTEAFF. The CDR3 DNA reads TGTGCCAGCAGTTTAGGCACCCCGGACACTGAAGCTTTCTTT. The full variable domain, in which reference TRBV28 and TRBJ1-1 provide the parts outside the CDR3, is DVKVTQSSRYLVKRTGEKVFLECVQDMDHENMFWYRQDPGLGLRLIYFSYDVKMKEKGDIPEGYSVSREKKERFSLILESASTNQTSMYLCASSLGTPDTEAFFGQGTRLTVV.

The gene calls are TRBV9 and TRBJ1-4; D not resolved. Germline values: CDR1 SGDLS, CDR2 YYNGEE. The CDR3 contains 13 residues. V dropped 4 bases and J dropped 12 bases, with 16 bases sitting between them. The CDR3 reads CASSPRGHGELFF. The CDR3, as DNA: TGTGCCAGCAGCCCCCGCGGCCATGGAGAACTGTTTTTT.

CDR3 amino acids: CASSLASSGTGIGYTF. The CDR3 DNA reads TGTGCCAGCAGCTTAGCAAGTTCAGGGACAGGGATCGGCTACACCTTC. The V and J genes are TRBV7-2 and TRBJ1-2; 9 bases are shared with TRBD1. The CDR3 is 16 amino acids. V was pared by 0 bases and J by 8 bases, with 10 bases of the junction left unmatched. Germline CDR1 and CDR2: SGHTA and FQGNSA.

This chain joins TRBV19 and TRBJ2-7; TRBD2 is a possible D gene (6 bases). The CDR3 has 14 amino acids. V was shortened by 5 bases and J by 2 bases, with 13 bases between the two germline ends. Per the germline V gene, CDR1 is LNHDA and CDR2 is SQIVND (reference sequence). The CDR3 is CASSEGLNAYEQYF. CDR3 DNA sequence: TGTGCCAGTAGTGAGGGACTTAACGCCTACGAGCAGTACTTC.

The V call is TRBV7-2, the J call TRBJ2-7; no clear D gene. Trimming took 5 bases from V and 4 from J, leaving 6 bases between them. The V gene's germline CDR1 is SGHTA and CDR2 FQGNSA. The length of the CDR3 is 11 residues. For the CDR3, the DNA is TGTGCCAGCAGCCCCGCGTACGAGCAGTACTTC. Translating it yields CASSPAYEQYF.

The CDR3 loop is CASSQEGGGTEAFF. In nucleotides, the CDR3 is TGTGCCAGCAGCCAAGAGGGTGGGGGAACTGAAGCTTTCTTT. The V and J genes are TRBV3-1 (or the pseudogene TRBV3-2) and TRBJ1-1, with a tentative D call TRBD1 (5 bases). Germline V gene lookup returns CDR1 LGHDT and CDR2 YNNKEL (reference sequence). The CDR3 has 14 residues. The V and J ends lost 0 bases and 5 bases respectively, with 10 bases between them.

V is TRBV3-1 (or the pseudogene TRBV3-2) and J is TRBJ1-1, with TRBD1 identical over 8 bases. The CDR3 loop spans 16 amino acids. Germline assignment: CDR1 LGHDT and CDR2 YNNKEL (reference sequence). V trimming: 0 bases; J trimming: 9 bases; junction bases outside the gene matches: 12. CDR3 loop: CASSQDRRAGTGKAFF. In DNA, the CDR3 is TGTGCCAGCAGCCAAGATCGGAGAGCCGGGACAGGAAAAGCTTTCTTT.

The chain links TRBV7-9 to TRBJ1-3; D gene unclear. The CDR3 loop spans 14 amino acids. Per germline, CDR1 SEHNR and CDR2 FQNEAQ (reference sequence). Trimming shortened V by 1 base and J by 2 bases, and 6 bases separated the two germline ends. CDR3 nucleotides: TGTGCCAGCAGCTTAGAAAAGACTGGAAACACCATATATTTT. It specifies CASSLEKTGNTIYF.

J is TRBJ2-2 and V is TRBV2; 10 bases map to TRBD1. The CDR3 loop spans 14 amino acids. Germline V lookup: CDR1 SNHLY, CDR2 FYNNEI. The V gene end was trimmed by 8 bases and the J gene end by 7 bases; junction bases not matched to a gene: 7. The CDR3 loop reads CASLTGTGVGELFF. The CDR3 nucleotides read TGTGCCAGCCTAACCGGGACAGGGGTCGGGGAGCTGTTTTTT. Full variable domain (remainder filled in from reference TRBV2 and TRBJ2-2): EPEVTQTPSHQVTQMGQEVILRCVPISNHLYFYWYRQILGQKVEFLVSFYNNEISEKSEIFDDQFSVERPDGSNFTLKIRSTKLEDSAMYFCASLTGTGVGELFFGEGSRLTVL.

The gene calls are TRBV19 and TRBJ1-3; TRBD1 might be the D (5 bases). Germline V gene data show CDR1 as LNHDA and CDR2 as SQIVND (reference sequence). The CDR3 is made up of 15 amino acids. V gave up 6 bases and J gave up 2 bases, with 14 bases separating them. CDR3 residues: CASSSLQGAGNTIYF. The CDR3, as DNA: TGTGCCAGTAGCAGCCTCCAGGGAGCTGGAAACACCATATATTTT.

The chain joins TRBV11-2 to TRBJ2-2, with D perhaps TRBD1 or TRBD2 (7 bases each). The V and J ends lost 2 bases and 6 bases respectively, with 16 bases between them. CDR3 length equals 16 residues. Germline V gene lookup returns CDR1 SGHAT and CDR2 FQNNGV. The CDR3 spells CASSLRVQGRAGELFF. The CDR3 nucleotides are TGTGCCAGCAGCTTAAGGGTACAGGGGAGGGCCGGGGAGCTGTTTTTT. The full variable domain, with the rest looked up from reference TRBV11-2 and TRBJ2-2, is EAGVAQSPRYKIIEKRQSVAFWCNPISGHATLYWYQQILGQGPKLLIQFQNNGVVDDSQLPKDRFSAERLKGVDSTLKIQPAKLEDSAVYLCASSLRVQGRAGELFFGEGSRLTVL.

In its sample, this clone was seen once. The chain recombines TRBV27 with TRBJ1-2, with D uncertain. Trimming left V 4 bases short and J 3 bases short, with 12 bases between. Germline values: CDR1 MNHEY, CDR2 SMNVEV (reference sequence). The CDR3 covers 14 residues. The CDR3 DNA reads TGTGCCAGCAGTTCCTCCCAGGAACACTATGGCTACACCTTC. Its translation: CASSSSQEHYGYTF.

This chain connects TRBV5-6 to TRBJ1-3; no clear D. The germline V and J ends were trimmed by 4 bases and 4 bases, with 15 bases remaining between them. This CDR3 region has 15 residues. Germline V CDR1 and CDR2: SGHDT, YYEEEE. This CDR3 reads CASSAGPSLGNTIYF. The CDR3 nucleotides read TGTGCCAGCAGCGCCGGACCCAGCCTAGGAAACACCATATATTTT.

Note on this clone: Other DNA sequences in this specimen translate into the identical CDR3. The chain joins TRBV7-9 to TRBJ1-2; perhaps TRBD1 as D (5 bases). Trimming removed 0 bases from V and 6 bases from J, with 11 bases in between. The CDR3 is 14 residues long. Germline V gene data show CDR1 as SEHNR and CDR2 as FQNEAQ (reference sequence). The CDR3 coding sequence is TGTGCCAGCAGCTTAGCCCAGGGTGGCCATGGCTACACCTTC. This codes for CASSLAQGGHGYTF.